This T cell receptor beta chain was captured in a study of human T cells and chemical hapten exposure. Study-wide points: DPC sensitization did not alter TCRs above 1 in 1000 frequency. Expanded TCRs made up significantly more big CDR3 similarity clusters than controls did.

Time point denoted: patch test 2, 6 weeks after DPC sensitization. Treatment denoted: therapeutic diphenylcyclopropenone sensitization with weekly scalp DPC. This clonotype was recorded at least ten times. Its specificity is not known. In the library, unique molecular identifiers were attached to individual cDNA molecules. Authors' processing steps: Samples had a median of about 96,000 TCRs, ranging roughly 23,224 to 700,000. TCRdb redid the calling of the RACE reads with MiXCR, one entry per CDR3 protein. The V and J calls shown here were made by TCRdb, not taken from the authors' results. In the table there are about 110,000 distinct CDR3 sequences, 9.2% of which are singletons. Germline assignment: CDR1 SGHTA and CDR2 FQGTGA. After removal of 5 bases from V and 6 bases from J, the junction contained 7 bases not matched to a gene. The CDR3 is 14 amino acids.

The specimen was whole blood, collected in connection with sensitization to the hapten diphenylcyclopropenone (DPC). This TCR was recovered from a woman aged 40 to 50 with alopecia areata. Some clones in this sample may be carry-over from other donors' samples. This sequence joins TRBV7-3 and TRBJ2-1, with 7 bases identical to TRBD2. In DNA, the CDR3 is TGTGCCAGCAGCCCGGGACTAACCCCCAATGAGCAGTTCTTC. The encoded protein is CASSPGLTPNEQFF. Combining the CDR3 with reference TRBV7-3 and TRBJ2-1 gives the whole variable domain GAGVSQTPSNKVTEKGKYVELRCDPISGHTALYWYRQSLGQGPEFLIYFQGTGAADDSGLPNDRFFAVRPEGSVSTLKIQRTERGDSAVYLCASSPGLTPNEQFFGPGTRLTVL.